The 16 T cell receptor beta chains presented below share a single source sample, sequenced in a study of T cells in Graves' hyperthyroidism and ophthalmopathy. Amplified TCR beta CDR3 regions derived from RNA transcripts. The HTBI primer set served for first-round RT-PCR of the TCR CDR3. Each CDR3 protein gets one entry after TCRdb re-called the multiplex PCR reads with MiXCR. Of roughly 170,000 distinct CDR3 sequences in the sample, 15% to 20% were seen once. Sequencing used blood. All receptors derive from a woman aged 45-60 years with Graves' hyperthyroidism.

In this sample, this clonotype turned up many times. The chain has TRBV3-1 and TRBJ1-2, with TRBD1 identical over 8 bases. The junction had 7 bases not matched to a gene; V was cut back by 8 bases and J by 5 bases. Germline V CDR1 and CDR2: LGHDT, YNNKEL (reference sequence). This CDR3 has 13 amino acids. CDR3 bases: TGTGCCAGCCGGATGACAGGGGATTATGGCTACACCTTC. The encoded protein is CASRMTGDYGYTF.

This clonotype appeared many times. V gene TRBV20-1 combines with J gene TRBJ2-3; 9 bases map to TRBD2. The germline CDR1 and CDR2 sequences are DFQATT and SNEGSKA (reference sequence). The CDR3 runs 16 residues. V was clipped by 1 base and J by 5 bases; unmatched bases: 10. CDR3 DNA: TGCAGTGCTAGAGTAGGGCTAGCGGGGTCGCAAGATACGCAGTATTTT. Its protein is CSARVGLAGSQDTQYF.

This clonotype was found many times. In nucleotides, the CDR3 is TGTGCCATCAGTGAGGTGAAGGGTAGGGATACGCAGTATTTT. This sequence encodes CAISEVKGRDTQYF. The gene calls are TRBV10-3 and TRBJ2-3; D gene uncertain. This CDR3 has 14 amino acids. The germline CDR1 and CDR2 sequences are ENHRY and SYGVKD. Trimming shortened V by 2 bases and J by 6 bases, and 12 bases separated the two germline ends.

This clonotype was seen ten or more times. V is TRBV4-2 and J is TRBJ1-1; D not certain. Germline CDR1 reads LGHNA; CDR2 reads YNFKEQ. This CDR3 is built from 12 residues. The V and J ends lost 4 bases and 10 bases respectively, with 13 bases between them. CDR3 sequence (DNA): TGTGCCAGCAGCCCCGGGGAGGAGGGAGCTTTCTTT. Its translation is CASSPGEEGAFF.

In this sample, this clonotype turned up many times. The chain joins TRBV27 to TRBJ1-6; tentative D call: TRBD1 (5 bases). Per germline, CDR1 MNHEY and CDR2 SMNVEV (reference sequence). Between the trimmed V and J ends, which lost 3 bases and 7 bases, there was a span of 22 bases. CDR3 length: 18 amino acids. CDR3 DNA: TGTGCCAGCAGTTTGCATCGGGCGGGGCAGGGATCCAATTCACCCCTCCACTTT. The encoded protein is CASSLHRAGQGSNSPLHF.

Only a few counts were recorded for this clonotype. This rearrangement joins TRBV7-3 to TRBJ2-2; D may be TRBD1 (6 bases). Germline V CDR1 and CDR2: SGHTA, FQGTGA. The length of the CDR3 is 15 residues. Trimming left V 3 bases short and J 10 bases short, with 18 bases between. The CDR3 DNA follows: TGTGCCAGCAGCTTGAATACCGCAGGGGCCGTGGAGCTGTTTTTT. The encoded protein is CASSLNTAGAVELFF.

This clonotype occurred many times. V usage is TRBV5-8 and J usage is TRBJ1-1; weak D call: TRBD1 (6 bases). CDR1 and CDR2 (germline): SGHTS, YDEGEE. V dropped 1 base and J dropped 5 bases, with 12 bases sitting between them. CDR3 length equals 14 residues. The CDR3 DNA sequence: TGTGCCAGCAGCTTGTGGGGGCAAGAGACTGAAGCTTTCTTT. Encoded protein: CASSLWGQETEAFF.

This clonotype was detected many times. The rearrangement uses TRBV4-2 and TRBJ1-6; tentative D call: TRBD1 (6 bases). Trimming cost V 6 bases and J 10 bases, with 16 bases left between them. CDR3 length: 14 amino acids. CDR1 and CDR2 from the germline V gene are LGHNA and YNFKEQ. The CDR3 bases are TGTGCCAGCAGATCCGGAATGCAGGGGTCACCCCTCCACTTT. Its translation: CASRSGMQGSPLHF.

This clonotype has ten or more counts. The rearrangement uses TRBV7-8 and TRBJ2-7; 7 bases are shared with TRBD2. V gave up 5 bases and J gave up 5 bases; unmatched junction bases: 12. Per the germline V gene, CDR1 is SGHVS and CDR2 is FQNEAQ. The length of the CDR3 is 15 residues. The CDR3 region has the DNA TGTGCCAGCAGCACCTTAGCGGGCGTCCTGGACGAGCAGTACTTC. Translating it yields CASSTLAGVLDEQYF. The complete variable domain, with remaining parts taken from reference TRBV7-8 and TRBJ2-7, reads GAGVSQSPRYKVAKRGQDVALRCDPISGHVSLFWYQQALGQGPEFLTYFQNEAQLDKSGLPSDRFFAERPEGSVSTLKIQRTQQEDSAVYLCASSTLAGVLDEQYFGPGTRLTVT.

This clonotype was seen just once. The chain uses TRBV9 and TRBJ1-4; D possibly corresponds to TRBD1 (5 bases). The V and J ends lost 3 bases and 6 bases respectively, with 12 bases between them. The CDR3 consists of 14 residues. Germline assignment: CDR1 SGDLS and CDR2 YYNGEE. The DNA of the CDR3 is TGTGCCAGCAGCGACGGGGACGGTGATGAAAAACTGTTTTTT. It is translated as CASSDGDGDEKLFF.

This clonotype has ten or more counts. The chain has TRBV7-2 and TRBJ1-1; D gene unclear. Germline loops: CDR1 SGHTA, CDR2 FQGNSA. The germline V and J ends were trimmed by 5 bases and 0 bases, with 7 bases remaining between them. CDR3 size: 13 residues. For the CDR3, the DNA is TGTGCCAGCAGCCAGAACATGAACACTGAAGCTTTCTTT. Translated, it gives CASSQNMNTEAFF. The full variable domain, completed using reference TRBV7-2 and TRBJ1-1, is GAGVSQSPSNKVTEKGKDVELRCDPISGHTALYWYRQSLGQGLEFLIYFQGNSAPDKSGLPSDRFSAERTGGSVSTLTIQRTQQEDSAVYLCASSQNMNTEAFFGQGTRLTVV.

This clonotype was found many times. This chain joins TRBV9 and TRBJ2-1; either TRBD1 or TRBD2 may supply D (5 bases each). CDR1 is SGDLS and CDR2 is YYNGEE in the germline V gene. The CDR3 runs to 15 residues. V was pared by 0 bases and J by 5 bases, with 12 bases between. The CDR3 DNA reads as TGTGCCAGCAGCGTAGGGGGGTCCCCCCACAATGAGCAGTTCTTC. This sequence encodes CASSVGGSPHNEQFF.

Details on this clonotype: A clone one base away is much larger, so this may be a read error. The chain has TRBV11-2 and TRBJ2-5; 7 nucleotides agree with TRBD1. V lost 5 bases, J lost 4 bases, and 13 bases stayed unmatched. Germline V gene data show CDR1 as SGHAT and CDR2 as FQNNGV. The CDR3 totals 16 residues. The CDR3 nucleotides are TGTGCCAGCAGCCCAACCGGGATAGGGGGCAGAGAGACCCAGTACTTC. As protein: CASSPTGIGGRETQYF.

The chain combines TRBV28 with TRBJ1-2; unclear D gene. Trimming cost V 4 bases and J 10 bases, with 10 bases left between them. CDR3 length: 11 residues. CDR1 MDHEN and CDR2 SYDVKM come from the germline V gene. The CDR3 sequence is CASSSYIDYTF. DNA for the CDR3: TGTGCCAGCAGTTCATATATTGACTACACCTTC.

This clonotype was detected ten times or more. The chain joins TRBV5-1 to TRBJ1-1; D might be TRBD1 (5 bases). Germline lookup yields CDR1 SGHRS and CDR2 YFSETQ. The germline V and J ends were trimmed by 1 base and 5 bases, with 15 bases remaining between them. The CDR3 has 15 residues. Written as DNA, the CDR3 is TGCGCCAGCAGCTTGTTAGGGGAGGGAAGAACTGAAGCTTTCTTT. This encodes CASSLLGEGRTEAFF.

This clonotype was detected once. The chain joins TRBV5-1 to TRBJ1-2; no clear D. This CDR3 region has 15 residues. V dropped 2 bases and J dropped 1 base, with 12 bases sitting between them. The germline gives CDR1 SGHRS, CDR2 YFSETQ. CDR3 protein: CASSLGFGFNYGYTF. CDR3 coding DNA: TGCGCCAGCAGCTTAGGTTTCGGGTTTAACTATGGCTACACCTTC.